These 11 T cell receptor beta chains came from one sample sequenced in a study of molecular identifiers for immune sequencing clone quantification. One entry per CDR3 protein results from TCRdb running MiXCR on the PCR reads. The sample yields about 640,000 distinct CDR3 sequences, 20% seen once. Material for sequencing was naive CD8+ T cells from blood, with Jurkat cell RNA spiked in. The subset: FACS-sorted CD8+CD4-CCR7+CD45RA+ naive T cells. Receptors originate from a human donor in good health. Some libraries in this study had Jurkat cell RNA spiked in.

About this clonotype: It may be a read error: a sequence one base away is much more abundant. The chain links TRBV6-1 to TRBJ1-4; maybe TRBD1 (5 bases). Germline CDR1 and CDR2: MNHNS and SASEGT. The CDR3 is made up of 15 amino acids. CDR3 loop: CASNPLGLTNENLFF. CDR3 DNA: TGTGCCAGCAATCCTCTGGGACTAACTAATGAAAACCTGTTTTTT.

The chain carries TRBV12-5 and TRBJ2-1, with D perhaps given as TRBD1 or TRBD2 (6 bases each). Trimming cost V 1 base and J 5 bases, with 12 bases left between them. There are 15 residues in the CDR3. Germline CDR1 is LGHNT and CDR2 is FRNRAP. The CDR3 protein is CASGLGGAYHNEQFF. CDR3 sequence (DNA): TGTGCTAGTGGTTTGGGGGGGGCGTATCACAATGAGCAGTTCTTC.

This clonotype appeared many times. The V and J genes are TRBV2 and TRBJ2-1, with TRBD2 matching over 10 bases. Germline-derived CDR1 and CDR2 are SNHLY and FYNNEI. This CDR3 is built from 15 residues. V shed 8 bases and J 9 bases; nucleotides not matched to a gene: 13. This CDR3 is CASRSTSGWNSEQFF. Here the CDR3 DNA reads TGTGCCAGCCGCTCGACTAGCGGGTGGAACAGTGAGCAGTTCTTC.

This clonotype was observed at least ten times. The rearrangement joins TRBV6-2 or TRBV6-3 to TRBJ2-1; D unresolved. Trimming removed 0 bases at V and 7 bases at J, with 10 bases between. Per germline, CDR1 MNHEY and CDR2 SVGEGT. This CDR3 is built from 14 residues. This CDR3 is CASSYSLSGNEQFF. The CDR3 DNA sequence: TGTGCCAGCAGTTACTCGTTGTCTGGGAATGAGCAGTTCTTC.

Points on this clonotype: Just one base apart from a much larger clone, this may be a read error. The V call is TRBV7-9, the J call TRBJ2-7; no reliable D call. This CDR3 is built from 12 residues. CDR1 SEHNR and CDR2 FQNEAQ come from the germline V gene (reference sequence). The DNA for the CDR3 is TGTACCAGCAGCTTCGGACCGGGTGAGCAGTACTTC. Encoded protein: CTSSFGPGEQYF.

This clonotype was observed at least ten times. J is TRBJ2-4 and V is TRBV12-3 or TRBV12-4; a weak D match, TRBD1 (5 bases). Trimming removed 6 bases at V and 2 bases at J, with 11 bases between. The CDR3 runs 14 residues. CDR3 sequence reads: CASSPGFTKNIQYF. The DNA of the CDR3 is TGTGCCAGCAGCCCAGGGTTTACCAAAAACATTCAGTACTTC.

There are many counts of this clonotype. Written as DNA, the CDR3 is TGTGCCAGCAGCCTACTAGAACCGCCCGAAGCTTTCTTT. Its translation: CASSLLEPPEAFF. This chain links TRBV7-2 with TRBJ1-1; D gene ambiguous. The CDR3 length is 13 residues. Germline loops: CDR1 SGHTA, CDR2 FQGNSA. The ends were cut back, 5 bases at V and 8 bases at J, with 15 bases in the middle.

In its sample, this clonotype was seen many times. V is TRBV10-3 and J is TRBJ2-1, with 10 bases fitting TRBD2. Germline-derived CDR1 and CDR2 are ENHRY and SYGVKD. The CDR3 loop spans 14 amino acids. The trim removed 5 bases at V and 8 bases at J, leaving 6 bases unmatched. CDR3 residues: CAISPSGRTDEQFF. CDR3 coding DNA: TGTGCCATCAGTCCTAGCGGGAGAACGGATGAGCAGTTCTTC.

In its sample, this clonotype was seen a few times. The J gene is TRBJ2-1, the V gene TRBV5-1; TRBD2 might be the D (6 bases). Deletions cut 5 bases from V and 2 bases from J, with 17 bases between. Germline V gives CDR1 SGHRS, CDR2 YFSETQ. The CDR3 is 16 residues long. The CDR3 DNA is TGCGCCAGCAGTCCTTGGGTAGCGGCGACCTACAATGAGCAGTTCTTC. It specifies CASSPWVAATYNEQFF.

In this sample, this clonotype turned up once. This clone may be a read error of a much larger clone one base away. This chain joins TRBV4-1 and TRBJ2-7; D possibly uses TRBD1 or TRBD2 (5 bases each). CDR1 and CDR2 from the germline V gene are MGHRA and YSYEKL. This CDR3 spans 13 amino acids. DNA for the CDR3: TGCGCCGGCAGCCAGATGGGGGAGTACGAGCAGTACTTC. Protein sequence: CAGSQMGEYEQYF.

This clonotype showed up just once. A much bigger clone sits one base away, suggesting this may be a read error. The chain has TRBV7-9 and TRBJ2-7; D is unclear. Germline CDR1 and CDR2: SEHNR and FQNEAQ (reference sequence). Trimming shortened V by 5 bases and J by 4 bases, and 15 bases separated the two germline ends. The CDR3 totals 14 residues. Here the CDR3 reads CASSPVTRWYEQYF. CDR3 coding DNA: TGTGCCAGCAGCCCCGTGACAAGGTGGTACGAGCAGTACTTC.